A single count supports the clone carrying this T cell receptor (beta chain). V was cut by 5 bases and J by 14 bases, with 24 bases left in between. Germline CDR1 MNHEY, CDR2 SMNVEV (reference sequence). CDR3 size: 15 residues. This specimen belongs to a study of blood T cell repertoires in COVID-19. Participant ages covered about 18 to 95 years across some 25 US areas. Cohorts were assigned according to the clinical history that participants reported. Clones were sequenced by immunoSEQ multiplex PCR, and TCRdb holds only the in-frame ones, with some missing. The table lists about 330,000 clones, 70% to 90% of them singletons.

This chain joins TRBV27 and TRBJ1-4; weak D call: TRBD1 (6 bases). The sample consisted of PBMCs or T cells enriched from blood (not recorded which). This clonotype was obtained from a woman aged 25 to 39 who had recovered from COVID-19. CDR3 protein: CASSPGGRVLRGLFF. CDR3 bases: TGTGCCAGCAGTCCAGGTGGGCGAGTTCTGAGGGGGCTGTTTTTT.